A single sample gave rise to the 15 T cell receptor beta chains below, sequenced in a study of blood T cell repertoires in COVID-19. Assay used: immunoSEQ multiplex PCR; TCRdb lists only in-frame clones, some missing. Of more than 55,000 clones listed, about 92% are singletons. Sequencing used peripheral blood. Receptors originate from a man over 45 with active COVID-19.

This chain uses TRBV7-9 with TRBJ1-2, with no clear D. The CDR3 has 14 residues. V was trimmed by 0 bases and J by 5 bases, leaving 10 bases between them. From germline, CDR1 is SEHNR and CDR2 FQNEAQ (reference sequence). The CDR3 DNA reads TGTGCCAGCAGCTTAGCGGGCAGGATATATGGCTACACCTTC. Encoded protein: CASSLAGRIYGYTF.

This clone showed up just once. The rearrangement joins TRBV7-8 to TRBJ2-3; TRBD2 aligns across 8 bases. CDR1 SGHVS and CDR2 FQNEAQ come from the germline V gene. The V segment lost 5 bases and the J segment 1 base; nucleotides outside the gene matches: 8. This CDR3 has 16 amino acids. The CDR3 protein is CASSPRRGGGTDTQYF. The CDR3 bases are TGTGCCAGCAGCCCCCGACGGGGGGGTGGCACAGATACGCAGTATTTT.

The chain uses TRBV5-1 and TRBJ2-3; a weak D match, TRBD1 (6 bases). The CDR3 contains 15 residues. V dropped 3 bases and J dropped 0 bases, with 11 bases sitting between them. Germline V lookup: CDR1 SGHRS, CDR2 YFSETQ. Here the CDR3 reads CASSSGQTSTDTQYF. Written as DNA, the CDR3 is TGCGCCAGCAGCTCCGGACAGACTAGCACAGATACGCAGTATTTT.

The chain links TRBV9 to TRBJ2-5; maybe TRBD1 (6 bases). The CDR3 consists of 15 residues. The germline V and J ends were trimmed by 0 bases and 4 bases, with 13 bases remaining between them. CDR1 and CDR2 from the germline V gene are SGDLS and YYNGEE. The CDR3 bases are TGTGCCAGCAGCGTAGCTCCAGGGGCAGGAGAGACCCAGTACTTC. Amino acids: CASSVAPGAGETQYF.

Here the CDR3 DNA reads TGTGCCAGCAGTGCCCGGGTCCCGGAGACCCAGTACTTC. Encoded protein: CASSARVPETQYF. The chain carries TRBV28 and TRBJ2-5; unclear D gene. Germline V gene data show CDR1 as MDHEN and CDR2 as SYDVKM. V lost 5 bases, J lost 5 bases, and 12 bases lay in between. The CDR3 extends over 13 amino acids.

The rearrangement links TRBV15 to TRBJ1-2; D not certain. V lost 0 bases to trimming and J lost 8 bases, with 10 bases between them. Germline loops: CDR1 LNHNV, CDR2 YYDKDF (reference sequence). This CDR3 region has 13 residues. The CDR3 is CATSRDGRRGYTF. In DNA form, the CDR3 reads TGTGCCACCAGCAGAGATGGGAGACGCGGCTACACCTTC.

The chain has TRBV4-1 and TRBJ2-3; TRBD1 agrees at 8 bases. CDR3 length: 14 residues. Germline CDR1 reads MGHRA; CDR2 reads YSYEKL. Germline trimming cut 3 bases from V and 1 base from J; bases unmatched to any gene: 0. As DNA, the CDR3 is TGCGCCAGCAGCCAGGACAGGGGCACAGATACGCAGTATTTT. It translates to CASSQDRGTDTQYF.

This chain links TRBV6-1 with TRBJ2-5; possible D gene TRBD2, 6 bases. V was clipped by 1 base and J by 2 bases, with 11 bases between them. The CDR3 covers 15 residues. Germline CDR1 and CDR2: MNHNS and SASEGT. The CDR3 sequence: CASSEGGTHQETQYF. CDR3 DNA: TGTGCCAGCAGTGAAGGTGGGACTCATCAAGAGACCCAGTACTTC.

V gene TRBV9 combines with J gene TRBJ2-1; TRBD1 matches at 7 bases. The CDR3 spans 14 residues. Germline-derived CDR1 and CDR2 are SGDLS and YYNGEE. V lost 6 bases, J lost 8 bases, and 11 bases stayed unmatched. The DNA of the CDR3 is TGTGCCAGCAACAACCCGACAGGGACGGATGAGCAGTTCTTC. Its protein product is CASNNPTGTDEQFF.

As for this clone: A read error may produce the germline difference seen at one junction end. The chain's CDR3 is CATSDPDGNAGELFF. DNA of the CDR3: TGTGCCACCAGTGATCCGGACGGGAACGCCGGGGAGCTGTTTTTT. The V call is TRBV24-1, the J call TRBJ2-2, with D possibly TRBD2 on 5 matching bases. The CDR3 loop spans 15 amino acids. The germline V gene has CDR1 KGHDR and CDR2 SFDVKD.

The V call is TRBV11-2, the J call TRBJ1-5; the D is unclear. The germline V gene encodes CDR1 SGHAT and CDR2 FQNNGV. The V end was cut by 3 bases, the J end by 7 bases, with 10 bases between. The CDR3 spans 13 residues. The CDR3 region is CASSFAVRQPQHF. Written as DNA, the CDR3 is TGTGCCAGCAGCTTCGCGGTAAGGCAGCCCCAGCATTTT.

This clone was observed a single time. The V gene is TRBV19, the J gene TRBJ1-1; 9 positions match TRBD1. Unmatched junction bases numbered 5, after V lost 4 bases and J lost 11 bases. In germline, CDR1 is LNHDA, CDR2 SQIVND (reference sequence). This CDR3 spans 12 amino acids. This CDR3 is CASSTTGGRAFF. CDR3 DNA sequence: TGTGCCAGTAGTACCACAGGGGGCAGGGCTTTCTTT.

The rearrangement links TRBV4-3 to TRBJ2-1, with unresolved D. The V end lost 2 bases, the J end lost 3 bases, and 8 bases lay between the germline ends. The CDR3 runs to 14 residues. The germline CDR1 and CDR2 sequences are LGHNA and YSLEER. The DNA of the CDR3 is TGCGCCAGCAGCCAATTGGGCCTCTACAATGAGCAGTTCTTC. As protein: CASSQLGLYNEQFF.

The chain carries TRBV28 and TRBJ2-5, with D possibly TRBD2 on 6 matching bases. V was clipped by 8 bases and J by 5 bases, with 18 bases between them. Germline values: CDR1 MDHEN, CDR2 SYDVKM. This CDR3 region has 14 residues. This chain's CDR3 is CASSPGGHGETQYF. The CDR3 nucleotides read TGTGCCAGCTCCCCCGGGGGTCACGGGGAGACCCAGTACTTC.

DNA for the CDR3: TGTGCCACCGGGGGACAGGTAGGACGCGGGGAGCTGTTTTTT. This gives the protein CATGGQVGRGELFF. J is TRBJ2-2 and V is TRBV24-1; 8 bases line up with TRBD1. Germline lookup yields CDR1 KGHDR and CDR2 SFDVKD. Trimming cost V 9 bases and J 7 bases; bases outside gene matches: 9. The CDR3 has 14 amino acids.